This note documents a single T cell receptor (beta chain) sequence. The sample is drawn from a study of T cell changes during pregnancy in multiple sclerosis. The CDR3 covers 14 residues. CDR1 and CDR2 (germline): LNHDA, SQIVND (reference sequence). The V end was cut by 5 bases, the J end by 3 bases, with 13 bases between. Some clones are missing from TCRdb's copy, which holds only in-frame ones; the method was immunoSEQ multiplex PCR. The table has approximately 94,000 clones, about 92% seen once. Sequencing used peripheral blood, obtained after pregnancy. This clonotype was sampled from a female donor with multiple sclerosis, enrolled in a pregnancy study. V usage is TRBV19 and J usage is TRBJ1-2, with a possible D match to TRBD1 (5 bases). This chain's CDR3 is CASSDHRGDYGYTF. In DNA, the CDR3 is TGTGCCAGTAGTGACCATCGGGGGGACTATGGCTACACCTTC.